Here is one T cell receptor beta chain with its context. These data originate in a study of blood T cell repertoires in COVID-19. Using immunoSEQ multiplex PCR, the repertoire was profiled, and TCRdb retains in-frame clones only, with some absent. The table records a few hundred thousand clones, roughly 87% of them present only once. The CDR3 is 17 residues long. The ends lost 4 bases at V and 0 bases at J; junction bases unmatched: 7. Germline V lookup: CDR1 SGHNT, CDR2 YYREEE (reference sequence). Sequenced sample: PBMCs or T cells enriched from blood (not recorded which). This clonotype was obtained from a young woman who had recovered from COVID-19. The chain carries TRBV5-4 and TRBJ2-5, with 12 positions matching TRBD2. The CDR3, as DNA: TGTGCCAGCAGCGGTACTAGCGGGGGGCCGTACCAAGAGACCCAGTACTTC. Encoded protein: CASSGTSGGPYQETQYF.